Shown below are 14 T cell receptor beta chains from a single sample sequenced in a study of T-cell memory formation after mild COVID-19 (dated by TCRdb to about 2021). Libraries were made using 5' RACE. The sequencer was an Illumina NovaSeq 6000. TCRdb passed the public sequencing reads through fastp at Q25 and MiXCR, retaining productive beta sequences. Records with the same CDR3 protein are collapsed into one entry carrying the most frequent genes and DNA. For this sample the table gives about 390,000 distinct CDR3 sequences, of which about 15% were detected only once. The ten largest clones capture 20% to 25% of the sample. Input material: PBMCs or a T cell subset sorted from them (not recorded which). The receptors here all came from a man between 18 and 35 years old who had mild COVID-19 (a few samples of this study predate the infection). The sample titles of this study are shuffled in the database, so cell type and time point are left out; the donor was told from shared clones.

The sample holds many counts of this clonotype. The chain employs TRBV5-1 and TRBJ2-5, with D uncertain. V shed 3 bases and J shed 5 bases, with 11 bases lying between them. In germline, CDR1 is SGHRS, CDR2 YFSETQ. The CDR3 loop spans 13 amino acids. The CDR3 sequence is CASSSGPAETQYF. In DNA, the CDR3 is TGCGCCAGCAGCTCGGGCCCCGCGGAGACCCAGTACTTC.

This sequence joins TRBV5-6 and TRBJ1-1; D call uncertain. Germline CDR1 reads SGHDT; CDR2 reads YYEEEE. The CDR3 has 13 amino acids. Trimming stripped 2 bases from V and 4 bases from J, with 9 bases between. CDR3 amino acids: CASSFAAATEAFF. CDR3 in DNA: TGTGCCAGCAGCTTTGCCGCGGCCACTGAAGCTTTCTTT.

The chain joins TRBV6-5 to TRBJ1-5; D remains ambiguous. V lost 6 bases to trimming and J lost 6 bases, with 15 bases between them. CDR1 MNHEY and CDR2 SVGAGI come from the germline V gene. The CDR3 extends over 14 amino acids. In DNA, the CDR3 is TGTGCCAGCAGCCGCGCCCACTGGGCTCAGCCCCAGCATTTT. This encodes CASSRAHWAQPQHF.

This clonotype was counted only a few times. V gene TRBV5-1 combines with J gene TRBJ1-6; 8 positions match TRBD1. Per the germline V gene, CDR1 is SGHRS and CDR2 is YFSETQ. There are 15 residues in the CDR3. V trimming: 4 bases; J trimming: 7 bases; junction bases outside the gene matches: 7. CDR3 in DNA: TGCGCCAGCAGCGAGGACAGGGTGGAGAATTCACCCCTCCACTTT. It encodes CASSEDRVENSPLHF.

This clonotype was counted a few times. This chain joins TRBV18 and TRBJ1-1; 9 nucleotides align to TRBD1. The CDR3 spans 16 residues. Germline values: CDR1 KGHSH, CDR2 LQKENI. With V trimmed by 4 bases and J by 1 base, 7 bases remained unmatched. The chain's CDR3 is CASSQRVQGANTEAFF. For the CDR3, the DNA is TGTGCCAGCTCACAACGAGTACAGGGGGCGAACACTGAAGCTTTCTTT.

This clonotype occurred many times. The chain couples TRBV7-6 to TRBJ2-7, with 12 bases identical to TRBD2. There are 17 residues in the CDR3. V lost 5 bases, J lost 0 bases, and 8 bases stayed unmatched. Germline-derived CDR1 and CDR2 are SGHVS and FNYEAQ. CDR3 sequence: CASSPLLTSGGSYEQYF. CDR3 bases: TGTGCCAGCAGCCCGCTGCTGACTAGCGGGGGCTCCTACGAGCAGTACTTC. The variable domain in full, with the rest retrieved from reference TRBV7-6 and TRBJ2-7, is GAGVSQSPRYKVTKRGQDVALRCDPISGHVSLYWYRQALGQGPEFLTYFNYEAQQDKSGLPNDRFSAERPEGSISTLTIQRTEQRDSAMYRCASSPLLTSGGSYEQYFGPGTRLTVT.

This clonotype was detected only a few times. The chain couples TRBV7-3 to TRBJ2-1; 8 bases align to TRBD2. The CDR3 has 15 amino acids. The germline gives CDR1 SGHTA, CDR2 FQGTGA. The V gene end was trimmed by 6 bases and the J gene end by 7 bases; junction bases not matched to a gene: 11. Here the CDR3 reads CASSPRGDPQNEQFF. In DNA, the CDR3 is TGTGCCAGCAGTCCGCGGGGGGACCCACAGAATGAGCAGTTCTTC.

The chain joins TRBV7-8 to TRBJ1-1; possibly TRBD1 for D (6 bases). Germline V lookup: CDR1 SGHVS, CDR2 FQNEAQ. Between the trimmed V and J ends, which lost 5 bases and 0 bases, there was a span of 13 bases. The CDR3 is made up of 15 amino acids. CDR3 protein: CASSLGTLMNTEAFF. The DNA for the CDR3 is TGTGCCAGCAGCCTAGGGACACTGATGAACACTGAAGCTTTCTTT.

This clonotype showed up just a few times. The chain carries TRBV24-1 and TRBJ1-5; tentatively, D is TRBD1 (5 bases). Trimming removed 0 bases from V and 1 base from J, with 9 bases in between. The CDR3 spans 16 residues. Looked up from germline, CDR1 is KGHDR and CDR2 is SFDVKD. CDR3 in amino acids: CATSDLQGVSNQPQHF. The DNA of the CDR3 is TGTGCCACCAGTGATTTGCAGGGTGTAAGCAATCAGCCCCAGCATTTT.

This chain links TRBV21-1 with TRBJ2-7; the D call in the table, TRBD1, was not verified against the DNA. TRBV21-1 is an annotated pseudogene. This CDR3 contains 12 residues. CDR3 residues: CASIPRGYEQYV. In DNA form, the CDR3 reads TGTGCCAGCATCCCCAGGGGTTACGAGCAGTACGTC.

This clonotype was observed a few times. This chain uses TRBV2 with TRBJ1-2; 8 nucleotides agree with TRBD1. CDR1 is SNHLY and CDR2 is FYNNEI in the germline V gene. The CDR3 runs to 14 residues. V gave up 7 bases and J gave up 0 bases; unmatched junction bases: 4. CDR3 DNA: TGTGCCAGCAATGGACAGGGACCTAACTATGGCTACACCTTC. Its translation is CASNGQGPNYGYTF.

This clonotype was recorded at least ten times. The CDR3 protein is CASSPPSYNEQFF. The CDR3 nucleotides read TGTGCCAGCTCACCTCCCTCCTACAATGAGCAGTTCTTC. The rearrangement uses TRBV18 and TRBJ2-1; D uncertain. Germline-derived CDR1 and CDR2 are KGHSH and LQKENI. The CDR3 spans 13 residues. Trimming left V 3 bases short and J 0 bases short, with 3 bases between.

This chain links TRBV4-3 with TRBJ2-3; D might be TRBD2 (6 bases). CDR1 and CDR2 (germline): LGHNA, YSLEER. CDR3 size: 15 residues. Trimming pared 0 bases from V and 0 bases from J, leaving 7 bases between. The CDR3, as DNA: TGCGCCAGCAGCCAAGACGGGACTAGCACAGATACGCAGTATTTT. Translating it yields CASSQDGTSTDTQYF.

This chain joins TRBV11-2 and TRBJ2-3; tentative D call: TRBD1 (6 bases). V was pared by 5 bases and J by 10 bases, with 13 bases between. Germline CDR1 is SGHAT and CDR2 is FQNNGV. CDR3 length equals 12 residues. This chain's CDR3 is CASSPGSGAQYF. Here the CDR3 DNA reads TGTGCCAGCAGCCCCGGGTCAGGGGCGCAGTATTTT.